The present entry profiles one T cell receptor (beta chain) with its context. Antigen specificity is unknown. Unstimulated Tregs (CD4+CD25+CD127-) and CD4+CD25- non-Tregs were sorted from PBMCs. Trimming removed 2 bases from V and 0 bases from J; junction bases left unmatched: 4. CDR1 and CDR2 from the germline V gene are SGHRS and YFSETQ. The CDR3 contains 16 residues. This specimen comes from a study of Tregs in tolerant kidney transplant recipients. The study, taken as a whole, reports: Expanding Tregs on activated donor B cells appeared to best identify donor-specific TCRbeta clones. This study did not directly address biological reproducibility. Validation in larger populations is needed because few patients were studied.

Libraries were prepared by immunoSEQ multiplex PCR; TCRdb keeps only in-frame clonotypes and omits some of them. The data hold roughly 250,000 clones, with roughly 80% observed a single time. The chain employs TRBV5-1 and TRBJ2-2, with 7 bases lining up with TRBD1. The clonotype originates from a human donor in good health. Sequencing was done on a sample of CD4+ T cells from blood. The CDR3 DNA follows: TGCGCCAGCAGCTTACTAACAGGGGCGAACACCGGGGAGCTGTTTTTT. This gives the protein CASSLLTGANTGELFF.